Following are 5 T cell receptor beta chains from one sample sequenced in a study of T cells in Graves' hyperthyroidism and ophthalmopathy. Using RNA transcripts as the source, TCR beta CDR3 regions were amplified. RT-PCR in the first round (using the HTBI primer set) targeted the TCR CDR3. TCRdb reprocessed the multiplex PCR reads with MiXCR, giving one entry per CDR3 protein. The sample lists just over 550,000 distinct CDR3 sequences, 40% to 55% seen once, with approximately 8.2% in the top ten. Sequences were obtained from peripheral blood or thyroid tissue (not recorded which). These receptor sequences come from a woman aged 18-29 years with Graves' hyperthyroidism.

This clonotype was counted a single time. V gene TRBV24-1 combines with J gene TRBJ2-7; no reliable D call. This CDR3 comprises 10 residues. Trimming cost V 12 bases and J 3 bases, with 8 bases left between them. Germline V gives CDR1 KGHDR, CDR2 SFDVKD. The CDR3 is CAPRVYEQYF. The DNA of the CDR3 is TGTGCCCCCCGGGTCTACGAGCAGTACTTC.

The chain links TRBV29-1 to TRBJ1-5; TRBD1 matches 7 bases. The germline V gene encodes CDR1 SQVTM and CDR2 ANQGSEA. V trimming: 6 bases; J trimming: 6 bases; junction bases outside the gene matches: 8. The CDR3 length is 13 residues. This chain's CDR3 is CSVATGSGQPQHF. In DNA, the CDR3 is TGCAGCGTGGCGACAGGGAGTGGTCAGCCCCAGCATTTT.

This chain connects TRBV15 to TRBJ1-2; the match to TRBD1 covers 7 bases. Germline CDR1 reads LNHNV; CDR2 reads YYDKDF (reference sequence). J gave up 3 bases and V 3 bases, and 7 bases lay outside the gene matches. There are 15 residues in the CDR3. The DNA of the CDR3 is TGTGCCACCAGCAGCAGGACAGGATCGGACTATGGCTACACCTTC. Its protein is CATSSRTGSDYGYTF.

In regard to this clonotype: Compared with germline, one end of the junction differs, possibly owing to a read error. V usage is TRBV7-2 and J usage is TRBJ2-5; 11 nucleotides line up with TRBD1. The CDR3 extends over 15 amino acids. Germline V gene data show CDR1 as SGHTA and CDR2 as FQGNSA. The CDR3 bases are TGCGCCAGCAGCCACGTCGGGACAGGGGGAGAGACCCAGTACTTC. This gives the protein CASSHVGTGGETQYF.

The chain has TRBV18 and TRBJ1-6; D uncertain. The CDR3 consists of 13 residues. Germline CDR1 reads KGHSH; CDR2 reads LQKENI. Deletions cut 3 bases from V and 7 bases from J, with 7 bases between. Written as DNA, the CDR3 is TGTGCCAGCTCACCCCTAGAGAATTCACCCCTCCACTTT. Amino acids: CASSPLENSPLHF.